This is a list of T cell receptor beta chains from one sample in a study of T cells after yellow fever vaccination. One entry per CDR3 protein, called by TCRdb with MiXCR from the 5' RACE reads. The sample lists some 250,000 distinct CDR3 sequences, roughly 3.7% occurring once. The starting material was PBMCs, obtained 15 days after the yellow fever booster vaccination. The receptors were gathered from a man aged 18 to 30 who received the YFV17D yellow fever vaccine. Both conserved end residues are part of each CDR3. Fields, in order: J gene, V gene, CDR3 length, clone size, CDR3 protein. Rows give clone size only sometimes, using once, few, many, or a class for an expanded clone.

>TRBJ2-3|TRBV24-1|14|many
CATSHRAATDTQYF
>TRBJ1-1|TRBV18|14|NA
CASSPTWGYTEAFF
>TRBJ1-2|TRBV20-1|12|NA
CSLQVTNYGYTF
>TRBJ2-2|TRBV7-2|15|many
CASSLGGSVTGELFF
>TRBJ1-1|TRBV19|14|NA
CASIQGAGFGVAFF
>TRBJ1-3|TRBV12-3/TRBV12-4|17|many
CASSPRVGGFSGNTIYF
>TRBJ1-6|TRBV24-1|14|many
CATSDRDRGSPLHF
>TRBJ2-5|TRBV5-4|15|few
CASSLARTGGSTQYF
>TRBJ2-5|TRBV7-6|13|many
CASSLGLLETQYF
>TRBJ2-5|TRBV5-6|16|few
CASDLWRLDGRETQYF
>TRBJ2-7|TRBV12-3/TRBV12-4|15|many
CASSLIQPTSYEQYF
>TRBJ2-2|TRBV5-6|14|NA
CASSSTGSTGELFF
>TRBJ2-5|TRBV20-1|15|NA
CSASLAGGAQETQYF
>TRBJ1-1|TRBV27|13|many
CASSPSPGTEAFF
>TRBJ2-3|TRBV7-2|15|many
CASRRTGTGGDTQYF